The 18 T cell receptor beta chains below come from one sample, sequenced in a study of blood T cell repertoires in COVID-19. Only in-frame clones appear in the TCRdb table, and some are missing; sequencing was by immunoSEQ multiplex PCR. The sample consists of roughly 500,000 clones, 89% of them appearing once. Input material: peripheral blood. These receptor sequences come from a man aged 18-30 years with COVID-19, enrolled during active disease.

The rearrangement links TRBV27 to TRBJ2-7; D is unresolved. CDR3 length equals 14 residues. V lost 3 bases and J 2 bases, leaving 11 bases between the germline ends. Germline-derived CDR1 and CDR2 are MNHEY and SMNVEV (reference sequence). In DNA form, the CDR3 reads TGTGCCAGCAGTTTCCGGAACGGAGCCTACGAGCAGTACTTC. As protein: CASSFRNGAYEQYF.

This chain uses TRBV25-1 with TRBJ2-3, with 7 nucleotides matching TRBD1. This CDR3 has 15 amino acids. Per germline, CDR1 MGHDK and CDR2 SYGVNS. Unmatched junction bases numbered 6, after V lost 6 bases and J lost 0 bases. CDR3 nucleotides: TGTGCCAGCAGGAGGGGGCAGTTTAGCACAGATACGCAGTATTTT. It yields the protein CASRRGQFSTDTQYF.

The rearrangement joins TRBV29-1 to TRBJ2-1; D is unresolved. Per germline, CDR1 SQVTM and CDR2 ANQGSEA. The V and J ends lost 3 bases and 5 bases respectively, with 5 bases between them. The CDR3 has 11 residues. Here the CDR3 reads CSVDRNNEQFF. The CDR3 nucleotides read TGCAGCGTTGACAGGAACAATGAGCAGTTCTTC.

The V call is TRBV5-1, the J call TRBJ2-5; 9 bases map to TRBD2. Per the germline V gene, CDR1 is SGHRS and CDR2 is YFSETQ. V was pared by 4 bases and J by 2 bases, with 6 bases of the junction left unmatched. The CDR3 is 15 amino acids. CDR3 DNA: TGCGCCAGCAGCCGGACTAGCGTGGTTCAAGAGACCCAGTACTTC. It is translated as CASSRTSVVQETQYF.

J is TRBJ1-4 and V is TRBV18; 8 nucleotides match TRBD1. This CDR3 contains 15 residues. V lost 3 bases to trimming and J lost 7 bases; unmatched junction nucleotides: 7. CDR1 is KGHSH, CDR2 LQKENI, per germline. The CDR3 DNA sequence: TGTGCCAGCTCACCCAGACAGGGGATTGGTGAAAAACTGTTTTTT. This encodes CASSPRQGIGEKLFF.

The V gene is TRBV5-3, the J gene TRBJ1-1; tentative D call: TRBD1 (6 bases). TRBV5-3 is assigned to the ORF class and has an uncertain function. V lost 4 bases and J lost 0, with 13 bases in between. The CDR3 has 15 residues. CDR3 in DNA: TGTGCCAGAAGCAGGTCCCAGGGGCTGAACACTGAAGCTTTCTTT. It translates to CARSRSQGLNTEAFF.

The genes are TRBV19 and TRBJ1-1; D is possibly TRBD1 (5 bases). The CDR3 length is 14 residues. The germline V gene has CDR1 LNHDA and CDR2 SQIVND (reference sequence). V lost 6 bases and J 1 base, leaving 12 bases between the germline ends. The CDR3 DNA is TGTGCCAGTAGCCCGATGGGGCGGAACACTGAAGCTTTCTTT. Translating it yields CASSPMGRNTEAFF. Variable domain in full (rest from reference TRBV19 and TRBJ1-1): DGGITQSPKYLFRKEGQNVTLSCEQNLNHDAMYWYRQDPGQGLRLIYYSQIVNDFQKGDIAEGYSVSREKKESFPLTVTSAQKNPTAFYLCASSPMGRNTEAFFGQGTRLTVV.

The chain combines TRBV4-1 with TRBJ2-1, with D unclear. The germline V gene has CDR1 MGHRA and CDR2 YSYEKL. This CDR3 spans 13 amino acids. Trimming took 1 base from V and 8 from J, leaving 9 bases between them. The DNA for the CDR3 is TGCGCCAGCAGCCAAGTAGAATCCCATGAGCAGTTCTTC. Protein sequence: CASSQVESHEQFF.

This chain uses TRBV6-5 with TRBJ2-7; 9 nucleotides line up with TRBD2. The CDR3 contains 14 residues. The germline gives CDR1 MNHEY, CDR2 SVGAGI. The V segment lost 1 base and the J segment 6 bases; nucleotides outside the gene matches: 4. The CDR3: CASSYLAGVAEQYF. The CDR3 DNA is TGTGCCAGCAGTTACTTAGCGGGAGTAGCCGAGCAGTACTTC.

This chain connects TRBV2 to TRBJ2-5, with D maybe TRBD1 (7 bases). Germline CDR1 SNHLY, CDR2 FYNNEI. Deletions cut 2 bases from V and 5 bases from J, with 9 bases between. This CDR3 is 13 amino acids long. CDR3 in amino acids: CASSEQGGETQYF. The CDR3 coding sequence is TGTGCCAGCAGTGAACAGGGGGGCGAGACCCAGTACTTC.

This rearrangement joins TRBV5-4 to TRBJ2-6, with D possibly matching TRBD1 (6 bases). The CDR3 runs to 17 residues. Looked up from germline, CDR1 is SGHNT and CDR2 is YYREEE (reference sequence). The V gene lost 7 bases and the J gene lost 1 base, with 18 bases spanning the gap. The CDR3 nucleotides are TGTGCCAGCGGACCGACAGGTGCCAGGTCTGGGGCCAACGTCCTGACTTTC. As protein: CASGPTGARSGANVLTF.

The CDR3 loop reads CASSYRLAHTGELFF. In nucleotides, the CDR3 is TGTGCCAGCAGTTATCGACTAGCTCACACCGGGGAGCTGTTTTTT. The chain employs TRBV6-5 and TRBJ2-2, with TRBD2 matching over 7 bases. The length of the CDR3 is 15 residues. The germline gives CDR1 MNHEY, CDR2 SVGAGI. V lost 3 bases to trimming and J lost 3 bases; unmatched junction nucleotides: 4.

J is TRBJ2-2 and V is TRBV5-1, with TRBD1 matching over 8 bases. The CDR3 sequence is 15 residues long. J lost 1 base, V lost 4 bases, and 3 bases had no gene match. The germline V gene encodes CDR1 SGHRS and CDR2 YFSETQ. CDR3 in amino acids: CASSAGTGNTGELFF. The CDR3 nucleotides read TGCGCCAGCAGCGCCGGGACAGGGAACACCGGGGAGCTGTTTTTT.

This chain uses TRBV7-8 with TRBJ2-3, with 10 bases aligning to TRBD2. Trimming removed 5 bases from V and 2 bases from J; junction bases left unmatched: 1. The germline V gene encodes CDR1 SGHVS and CDR2 FQNEAQ. The CDR3 totals 14 residues. DNA for the CDR3: TGTGCCAGCAGCAGCGGGGGGGACACAGATACGCAGTATTTT. It codes for CASSSGGDTDTQYF.

The chain is built from TRBV2 and TRBJ1-3; D is perhaps TRBD1 (5 bases). The CDR3 length is 12 residues. V dropped 6 bases and J dropped 15 bases, with 18 bases sitting between them. Per germline, CDR1 SNHLY and CDR2 FYNNEI. Here the CDR3 DNA reads TGTGCCAGCAGACCCTGGGGCCAGTCGGAATATTTT. It translates to CASRPWGQSEYF.

This clone was counted a few times. The chain is built from TRBV19 and TRBJ1-1; no definite D call. CDR1 and CDR2 from the germline V gene are LNHDA and SQIVND (reference sequence). This CDR3 has 14 residues. Between the trimmed V and J ends, which lost 6 bases and 0 bases, there was a span of 11 bases. The CDR3 DNA is TGTGCCAGTAGCCAACACAATCTGAACACTGAAGCTTTCTTT. It specifies CASSQHNLNTEAFF.

The table lists this clone with a count of one. The chain combines TRBV5-1 with TRBJ1-3; no reliable D call. Germline-derived CDR1 and CDR2 are SGHRS and YFSETQ. The CDR3 is 14 amino acids. V gave up 4 bases and J gave up 2 bases, with 10 bases separating them. The CDR3 DNA reads TGCGCCAGCAGCAATACGGGGACTGGAAACACCATATATTTT. This encodes CASSNTGTGNTIYF.

The genes are TRBV25-1 and TRBJ2-2, with D hard to call. V gave up 3 bases and J gave up 1 base, with 6 bases separating them. The germline V gene encodes CDR1 MGHDK and CDR2 SYGVNS. The CDR3 runs to 14 residues. The CDR3 here is CASSDSGNTGELFF. CDR3 coding DNA: TGTGCCAGCAGTGATTCAGGGAACACCGGGGAGCTGTTTTTT.